One sample yielded the 25 T cell receptor beta chains listed below, sequenced in a study of shared clonotypes between healthy human individuals. The protocol was immunoSEQ multiplex PCR, while the TCRdb copy is restricted to in-frame clones and leaves out a portion. The sample lists around 430,000 clones, around 79% occurring once. Sequenced input: PBMCs. The receptors derive from a woman in her thirties or forties in good health. Some clones in this sample may be carry-over from other donors' samples.

V usage is TRBV4-1 and J usage is TRBJ2-7; 8 bases match TRBD2. The CDR3 has 17 residues. Per germline, CDR1 MGHRA and CDR2 YSYEKL. V trimming: 0 bases; J trimming: 0 bases; junction bases outside the gene matches: 7. Here the CDR3 reads CASSQEPLADVSYEQYF. DNA for the CDR3: TGCGCCAGCAGCCAAGAGCCACTAGCGGACGTCTCCTACGAGCAGTACTTC.

The V gene is TRBV19, the J gene TRBJ1-4, with 8 nucleotides matching TRBD1. Germline CDR1 is LNHDA and CDR2 is SQIVND (reference sequence). The junction had 6 bases not matched to a gene; V was cut back by 4 bases and J by 8 bases. The CDR3 has 14 residues. CDR3 sequence (DNA): TGTGCCAGTAGTACGACAGGGGTGGGCGAAAAACTGTTTTTT. It encodes CASSTTGVGEKLFF.

The chain combines TRBV29-1 with TRBJ2-1, with 13 bases that match TRBD2. In germline, CDR1 is SQVTM, CDR2 ANQGSEA. V shed 1 base and J 5 bases; nucleotides not matched to a gene: 5. This CDR3 is built from 16 residues. The CDR3 reads CSVEARTSGRDNEQFF. The CDR3 DNA reads as TGCAGCGTTGAAGCCCGGACTAGCGGGAGAGACAATGAGCAGTTCTTC.

The chain is built from TRBV30 and TRBJ1-4; TRBD1 might be the D (5 bases). The germline gives CDR1 GTSNPN, CDR2 SVGIG (reference sequence). V gave up 3 bases and J gave up 0 bases, with 8 bases separating them. The CDR3 totals 14 residues. In DNA, the CDR3 is TGTGCCTGGAGCCCAGGGACAACTAATGAAAAACTGTTTTTT. It yields the protein CAWSPGTTNEKLFF.

J is TRBJ1-4 and V is TRBV15, with D tentatively TRBD1 (5 bases). Germline assignment: CDR1 LNHNV and CDR2 YYDKDF (reference sequence). V dropped 4 bases and J dropped 4 bases, with 16 bases sitting between them. The CDR3 length is 16 residues. In DNA, the CDR3 is TGTGCCACCAGCACCCGGGGCAGAAGAAGTAATGAAAAACTGTTTTTT. It specifies CATSTRGRRSNEKLFF.

The rearrangement joins TRBV18 to TRBJ1-2, with a weak D call TRBD1 (6 bases). Trimming pared 3 bases from V and 0 bases from J, leaving 11 bases between. Germline CDR1 and CDR2: KGHSH and LQKENI. This CDR3 is built from 15 residues. The CDR3 is CASSPRTETNYGYTF. The CDR3, as DNA: TGTGCCAGCTCACCCCGGACAGAGACTAACTATGGCTACACCTTC.

J is TRBJ1-1 and V is TRBV19, with TRBD1 as a possible D gene (5 bases). Trimming took off 2 bases at V and 5 bases at J, with 12 bases between the two ends. Germline CDR1 LNHDA, CDR2 SQIVND (reference sequence). The CDR3 runs to 14 residues. The CDR3 nucleotides are TGTGCCAGTAGTATAAGCCAGGGCGGGACTGAAGCTTTCTTT. It translates to CASSISQGGTEAFF.

The chain carries TRBV5-1 and TRBJ2-3; 11 bases fit TRBD1. Per the germline V gene, CDR1 is SGHRS and CDR2 is YFSETQ. V gave up 4 bases and J gave up 5 bases; unmatched junction bases: 3. CDR3 length: 14 residues. Here the CDR3 reads CASSTGQGGDTQYF. In DNA form, the CDR3 reads TGCGCCAGCAGCACGGGACAGGGGGGAGATACGCAGTATTTT.

Only a few counts were recorded for this clone. The V gene is TRBV7-9, the J gene TRBJ2-5; D is undetermined. The germline CDR1 and CDR2 sequences are SEHNR and FQNEAQ (reference sequence). The CDR3 runs 15 residues. The V end was cut by 0 bases, the J end by 1 base, with 9 bases between. The CDR3 reads CASSLALSPQETQYF. CDR3 DNA: TGTGCCAGCAGCTTAGCCCTATCCCCCCAAGAGACCCAGTACTTC.

This clone came up once. This sequence joins TRBV7-9 and TRBJ1-4; D gene ambiguous. Germline CDR1 and CDR2: SEHNR and FQNEAQ (reference sequence). V was shortened by 1 base and J by 7 bases, with 10 bases between the two germline ends. This CDR3 has 14 amino acids. In nucleotides, the CDR3 is TGTGCCAGCAGCTTAGAAGGCAGGAGTGAAAAACTGTTTTTT. Protein: CASSLEGRSEKLFF.

CDR3: CASSIGLQGNNEQFF. In DNA, the CDR3 is TGTGCCAGTAGTATAGGTTTACAGGGGAACAATGAGCAGTTCTTC. This chain uses TRBV19 with TRBJ2-1, with 7 bases matching TRBD1. The germline CDR1 and CDR2 sequences are LNHDA and SQIVND (reference sequence). The CDR3 length is 15 residues. Unmatched junction bases numbered 5, after V lost 1 base and J lost 5 bases.

This clone was picked up a small number of times. The chain links TRBV4-2 to TRBJ1-5; D is unresolved. CDR1 is LGHNA and CDR2 is YNFKEQ in the germline V gene. The CDR3 consists of 14 residues. V lost 2 bases to trimming and J lost 6 bases, with 11 bases between them. Here the CDR3 DNA reads TGTGCCAGCAGCCAACGCGGAGCTGGTCAGCCCCAGCATTTT. It translates to CASSQRGAGQPQHF.

The genes are TRBV5-1 and TRBJ2-1; perhaps TRBD1 as D (5 bases). This CDR3 has 15 amino acids. Trimming took off 0 bases at V and 4 bases at J, with 11 bases between the two ends. CDR1 SGHRS and CDR2 YFSETQ come from the germline V gene. The CDR3 nucleotides are TGCGCCAGCAGCTTGGGTACAGGTGGTTACAATGAGCAGTTCTTC. This sequence encodes CASSLGTGGYNEQFF.

This chain uses TRBV14 with TRBJ2-1, with 9 bases aligning to TRBD2. Germline CDR1 is SGHDN and CDR2 is FVKESK. V dropped 1 base and J dropped 1; count of bases not matched to a gene: 8. This CDR3 is 18 amino acids long. The CDR3 DNA reads as TGTGCCAGCAGCCAAGGGCGTTTAGCGGGAGTATCCTACAATGAGCAGTTCTTC. Translating gives CASSQGRLAGVSYNEQFF.

The gene calls are TRBV25-1 and TRBJ2-1; possible D gene TRBD2, 5 bases. Per the germline V gene, CDR1 is MGHDK and CDR2 is SYGVNS. The CDR3 has 14 residues. The V and J ends lost 4 bases and 3 bases respectively, with 10 bases between them. CDR3 in DNA: TGTGCCAGCAGTGCGTCTCGGGACTACAATGAGCAGTTCTTC. It translates to CASSASRDYNEQFF.

The chain links TRBV18 to TRBJ2-7; TRBD2 matches 11 bases. V was clipped by 2 bases and J by 4 bases; unmatched bases: 10. This CDR3 spans 17 amino acids. Germline CDR1 KGHSH, CDR2 LQKENI. CDR3 sequence: CASSPLVAGGPGYEQYF. In DNA, the CDR3 is TGTGCCAGCTCACCATTGGTAGCGGGAGGGCCCGGGTACGAGCAGTACTTC.

The J gene is TRBJ1-2, the V gene TRBV28; 7 nucleotides line up with TRBD1. V gave up 4 bases and J gave up 5 bases; unmatched junction bases: 10. This CDR3 region has 15 residues. Germline-derived CDR1 and CDR2 are MDHEN and SYDVKM. This CDR3 reads CASSSSSTGIYGYTF. CDR3 nucleotides: TGTGCCAGCAGTTCCAGCTCGACAGGGATATATGGCTACACCTTC.

This clone occurred many times. Other DNA sequences within the sample encode an identical CDR3. The V call is TRBV9, the J call TRBJ2-2; TRBD2 matches at 7 bases. Germline V gene lookup returns CDR1 SGDLS and CDR2 YYNGEE. The V and J ends lost 0 bases and 8 bases, in that order; junction bases with no gene match: 4. This CDR3 is built from 14 residues. The CDR3 DNA reads TGTGCCAGCAGCGTAGTGCCTAGCGGAGGGGAGCTGTTTTTT. Its translation is CASSVVPSGGELFF.

About this clone itself: The sample holds other DNA sequences that translate to the same CDR3. The chain uses TRBV18 and TRBJ2-1; a weak D match, TRBD2 (7 bases). Germline V gene lookup returns CDR1 KGHSH and CDR2 LQKENI. The ends were cut back, 3 bases at V and 4 bases at J, with 16 bases in the middle. The CDR3 runs 16 residues. As DNA, the CDR3 is TGTGCCAGCTCACCCAGGGGCGGGAGTGTGTACAATGAGCAGTTCTTC. Amino acids: CASSPRGGSVYNEQFF.

The chain couples TRBV28 to TRBJ2-2, with D perhaps matching TRBD1 or TRBD2 (5 bases each). Per germline, CDR1 MDHEN and CDR2 SYDVKM. The CDR3 runs to 15 residues. V gave up 4 bases and J gave up 6 bases, with 15 bases separating them. The CDR3 coding sequence is TGTGCCAGCAGTTCGGGCCCCCTGGGGGCCGGGGAGCTGTTTTTT. It translates to CASSSGPLGAGELFF.

The rearrangement uses TRBV28 and TRBJ2-5; TRBD2 agrees at 14 bases. Per germline, CDR1 MDHEN and CDR2 SYDVKM. Trimming cost V 7 bases and J 5 bases; bases outside gene matches: 6. The CDR3 contains 15 residues. CDR3 sequence (DNA): TGTGCCAGCAAGGGACTAGCGGGAGAGGCGGAGACCCAGTACTTC. Translating it yields CASKGLAGEAETQYF.

CDR3 residues: CASRGLAGVRETQYF. The CDR3 nucleotides read TGTGCCAGCAGGGGACTAGCGGGAGTTAGGGAGACCCAGTACTTC. This chain connects TRBV6-5 to TRBJ2-5; TRBD2 agrees at 14 bases. CDR3 length equals 15 residues. V trimming: 6 bases; J trimming: 5 bases; junction bases outside the gene matches: 5. Germline V gives CDR1 MNHEY, CDR2 SVGAGI.

The chain is built from TRBV30 and TRBJ2-1, with 9 bases lining up with TRBD2. After removal of 2 bases from V and 4 bases from J, the junction contained 15 bases not matched to a gene. The CDR3 loop spans 18 amino acids. In germline, CDR1 is GTSNPN, CDR2 SVGIG (reference sequence). This CDR3 is CAWSIKGAFSGGYNEQFF. In DNA, the CDR3 is TGTGCCTGGAGTATCAAGGGGGCTTTTAGCGGGGGTTACAATGAGCAGTTCTTC.

This clone was picked up a small number of times. This chain links TRBV10-1 with TRBJ1-1; tentatively, D is TRBD1 (6 bases). CDR3 length: 15 amino acids. Looked up from germline, CDR1 is WNHNN and CDR2 is SYGVQD (reference sequence). V lost 1 base and J 1 base, leaving 10 bases between the germline ends. The CDR3 region is CASSEYQGRNTEAFF. The CDR3 DNA is TGCGCCAGCAGTGAGTACCAGGGGAGGAACACTGAAGCTTTCTTT.

This rearrangement joins TRBV25-1 to TRBJ1-5; 10 bases are shared with TRBD1. V shed 2 bases, J shed 6 bases, and the junction held 7 bases outside the gene matches. The germline V gene encodes CDR1 MGHDK and CDR2 SYGVNS. The CDR3 is made up of 16 amino acids. The CDR3 here is CASSEGGQGFGQPQHF. CDR3 coding DNA: TGTGCCAGCAGTGAAGGGGGACAGGGGTTCGGTCAGCCCCAGCATTTT.